This T cell receptor beta chain was profiled in a study of cytomegalovirus exposure and HLA in healthy donors. The study, taken as a whole, reports: Reported results showed that the classifier diagnosed cytomegalovirus status with high specificity and sensitivity. In the roughly 110 validation repertoires, under 95% of cluster scores exceeded 0, per a later analysis.

Only in-frame clones appear in the TCRdb table, and some are missing; sequencing was by immunoSEQ multiplex PCR. The sample yields about 110,000 clones, approximately 94% seen once. This CDR3 has 16 residues. With V trimmed by 7 bases and J by 5 bases, 13 bases remained unmatched. Germline CDR1 MGHRA, CDR2 YSYEKL. As for this clone: Its cognate antigen is unknown.

V and J are TRBV4-1 and TRBJ2-2, with 7 bases fitting TRBD1. The receptor comes from a woman aged 18-35 years in good health and CMV-seronegative. The specimen sequenced was PBMCs. The CDR3 is CASKEGDRVKTGELFF. The CDR3 nucleotides read TGCGCCAGCAAAGAGGGCGACAGGGTTAAGACCGGGGAGCTGTTTTTT.